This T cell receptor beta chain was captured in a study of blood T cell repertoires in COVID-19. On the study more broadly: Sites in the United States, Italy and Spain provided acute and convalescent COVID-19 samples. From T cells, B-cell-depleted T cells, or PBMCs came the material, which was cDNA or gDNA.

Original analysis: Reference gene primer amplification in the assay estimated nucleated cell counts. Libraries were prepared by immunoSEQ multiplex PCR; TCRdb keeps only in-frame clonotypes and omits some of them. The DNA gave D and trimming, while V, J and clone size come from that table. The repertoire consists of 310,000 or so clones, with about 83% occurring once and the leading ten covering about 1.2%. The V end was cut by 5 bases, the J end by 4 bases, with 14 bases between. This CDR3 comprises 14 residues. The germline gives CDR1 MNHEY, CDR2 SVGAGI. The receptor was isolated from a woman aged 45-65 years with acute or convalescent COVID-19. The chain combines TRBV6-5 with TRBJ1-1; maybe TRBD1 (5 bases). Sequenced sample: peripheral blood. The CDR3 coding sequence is TGTGCCAGCAGTCCCTCGGTGGGGGGCACTGAAGCTTTCTTT. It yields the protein CASSPSVGGTEAFF.